Shown below are 9 T cell receptor beta chains from a single sample sequenced in a study of monozygotic twins with inflammatory bowel disease. TCRdb reprocessed the 5' RACE reads and keeps a single row for each CDR3 protein, giving no DNA. The sample totals around 380,000 distinct CDR3 sequences. Sequenced input: blood. Source of these receptors: a human donor with ulcerative colitis or Crohn's disease, or a healthy co-twin of an affected twin (not recorded which).

J is TRBJ1-2 and V is TRBV6-1; TCRdb indicates TRBD1, and absent DNA this call remains unverified. The germline CDR1 and CDR2 sequences are MNHNS and SASEGT. This CDR3 contains 15 residues. CDR3 residues: CASSGTFSGQRGYTF.

This chain connects TRBV6-5 to TRBJ2-1; there is no DNA to check the TCRdb D call of TRBD2. This CDR3 has 13 amino acids. CDR1 is MNHEY, CDR2 SVGAGI, per germline. The CDR3 loop reads CAAGAGGPDEQFF.

The chain uses TRBV10-3 and TRBJ2-3; TCRdb's D call, TRBD2, is unchecked because there is no DNA. The CDR3 runs 13 residues. CDR1 and CDR2 (germline): ENHRY, SYGVKD. The CDR3: CALGTSGSNTQYF.

J is TRBJ1-1 and V is TRBV5-1; without DNA, the TCRdb call of TRBD1 cannot be checked. Germline V gives CDR1 SGHRS, CDR2 YFSETQ. There are 15 residues in the CDR3. CDR3 in amino acids: CASSLRQGGDAEAFF.

The gene calls are TRBV28 and TRBJ2-7; TCRdb gives TRBD1 as the D gene, but with no DNA this cannot be confirmed. CDR1 is MDHEN and CDR2 is SYDVKM in the germline V gene. This CDR3 is 14 amino acids long. CDR3 residues: CASSLPGKGYEQYF.

The V and J genes are TRBV7-2 and TRBJ1-6. CDR3 length: 14 residues. The germline gives CDR1 SGHTA, CDR2 FQGNSA. The CDR3 reads CASSLAARPSPLHF.

This chain joins TRBV4-2 and TRBJ2-1; TCRdb indicates TRBD1, and absent DNA this call remains unverified. Germline V gene lookup returns CDR1 LGHNA and CDR2 YNFKEQ. CDR3 length: 16 amino acids. The CDR3 region is CASSQDRGQGKDEQFF.

V usage is TRBV6-2 or TRBV6-3 and J usage is TRBJ2-7; there is no DNA to check the TCRdb D call of TRBD1. The CDR3 consists of 15 residues. In germline, CDR1 is MNHEY, CDR2 SVGEGT. This chain's CDR3 is CASSFRTGQTYEQYF.

The genes are TRBV29-1 and TRBJ2-7; checking the TCRdb D call of TRBD1 is not possible without DNA. The CDR3 sequence is 14 residues long. Germline V lookup: CDR1 SQVTM, CDR2 ANQGSEA. This chain's CDR3 is CSVEDPRTAYEQYF.